This TCR beta chain appears in the sequencing data of a study of early T cells in non-severe SARS-CoV-2 infection. Overall study: Unpaired chains resulted from sequencing bulk RNA of unsorted whole blood.

Findings and caveats of the study: VDJdb-based annotation leaned toward anti-spike CD8 responses and missed private and CD4 specificities.

This clonotype occurred a few times. The target antigen is unknown. Individual cDNA molecules were tagged with unique molecular identifiers. TCRdb reanalysed the 5' RACE reads using MiXCR and keeps one entry per CDR3 protein. The sample holds 85,000 to 95,000 distinct CDR3 sequences, over 15% seen once. V was clipped by 5 bases and J by 3 bases; unmatched bases: 5. This CDR3 region has 15 residues. Germline V CDR1 and CDR2: LNHDA, SQIVND (reference sequence). The chain links TRBV19 to TRBJ2-1; 9 bases map to TRBD2. Specimen: whole blood, collected at baseline. The receptor was derived from an adult who was a healthcare worker with PCR-confirmed SARS-CoV-2 infection or an uninfected control (not recorded which). The chain's CDR3 is CASSAIAGVYNEQFF. The CDR3, as DNA: TGTGCCAGTAGTGCCATAGCGGGAGTCTACAATGAGCAGTTCTTC. Supplemented by reference TRBV19 and TRBJ2-1, the full variable domain reads DGGITQSPKYLFRKEGQNVTLSCEQNLNHDAMYWYRQDPGQGLRLIYYSQIVNDFQKGDIAEGYSVSREKKESFPLTVTSAQKNPTAFYLCASSAIAGVYNEQFFGPGTRLTVL.